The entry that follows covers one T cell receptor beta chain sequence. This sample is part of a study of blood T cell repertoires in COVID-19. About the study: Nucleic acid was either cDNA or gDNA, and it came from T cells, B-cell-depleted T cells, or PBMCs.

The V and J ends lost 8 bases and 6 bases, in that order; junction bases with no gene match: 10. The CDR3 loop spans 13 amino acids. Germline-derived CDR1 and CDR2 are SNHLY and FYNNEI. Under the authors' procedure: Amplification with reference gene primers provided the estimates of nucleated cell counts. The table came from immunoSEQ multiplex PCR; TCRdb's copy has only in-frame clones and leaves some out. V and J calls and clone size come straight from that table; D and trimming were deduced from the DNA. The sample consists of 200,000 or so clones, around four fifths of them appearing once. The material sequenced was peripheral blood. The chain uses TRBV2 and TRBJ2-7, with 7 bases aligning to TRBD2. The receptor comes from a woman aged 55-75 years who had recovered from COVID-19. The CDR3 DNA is TGTGCCAGCGGACGGACTAGTCAGGTCGAGCAGTACTTC. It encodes CASGRTSQVEQYF.